Below are 18 T cell receptor beta chains sequenced from a single sample in a study of cytomegalovirus exposure and HLA in healthy donors. The PCR employed 60 Vbeta primers together with 13 Jbeta primers. Sequencing was performed with immunoSEQ multiplex PCR; in TCRdb, only in-frame clones are kept and a portion is missing. In the table there are about 260,000 clones, 80% to 90% of which are singletons. The sample was PBMCs. All receptors come from a woman in her 40s in good health and CMV-seropositive.

The gene calls are TRBV21-1 and TRBJ1-1; no DNA check was done on the table's D call, TRBD1. TRBV21-1 is marked as a pseudogene. The CDR3 runs to 17 residues. The CDR3 spells CASSTHIGTGDDTEAFF. CDR3 sequence (DNA): TGTGCCAGCAGCACACATATTGGGACAGGGGATGACACTGAAGCTTTCTTT.

The chain combines TRBV6-5 with TRBJ2-7; 8 nucleotides align to TRBD2. CDR1 MNHEY and CDR2 SVGAGI come from the germline V gene. This CDR3 spans 15 amino acids. Germline trimming cut 6 bases from V and 6 bases from J; bases unmatched to any gene: 13. Here the CDR3 reads CASSPREAGVSEQYF. For the CDR3, the DNA is TGTGCCAGCAGCCCCCGAGAAGCGGGAGTTAGCGAGCAGTACTTC.

The CDR3 here is CASSLRAGHTF. The CDR3 nucleotides are TGTGCCAGCAGCTTGCGCGCGGGACACACCTTC. The J gene is TRBJ1-2, the V gene TRBV7-9, with TRBD1 as a possible D gene (5 bases). Between the trimmed V and J ends, which lost 3 bases and 12 bases, there was a span of 11 bases. The CDR3 sequence is 11 residues long. Germline V gene sequence: CDR1 SEHNR, CDR2 FQNEAQ (reference sequence).

The chain recombines TRBV5-8 with TRBJ2-7; 7 bases agree with TRBD2. Trimming took 0 bases from V and 4 from J; bases not matched to a gene: 10. Germline V gene sequence: CDR1 SGHTS, CDR2 YDEGEE. This CDR3 spans 16 amino acids. CDR3 sequence reads: CASSLVGREVGYEQYF. The CDR3, as DNA: TGTGCCAGCAGCTTGGTTGGCCGGGAGGTAGGGTACGAGCAGTACTTC.

This chain connects TRBV5-1 to TRBJ2-1; TRBD2 aligns across 14 bases. Germline CDR1 SGHRS, CDR2 YFSETQ. The trim removed 4 bases at V and 8 bases at J, leaving 8 bases unmatched. CDR3 length equals 16 residues. The DNA of the CDR3 is TGCGCCAGCAGCCCAGGGACTAGCGGGAGAACTGATGAGCAGTTCTTC. Amino acid sequence: CASSPGTSGRTDEQFF.

This clone appeared once. The rearrangement links TRBV5-1 to TRBJ2-7, with 10 bases identical to TRBD2. Trimming at V came to 4 bases and at J to 4 bases, leaving 5 bases not matched to a gene. The CDR3 is 14 amino acids. The germline V gene encodes CDR1 SGHRS and CDR2 YFSETQ. CDR3 residues: CASSVTSGIYEQYF. The CDR3 nucleotides read TGCGCCAGCAGCGTTACTAGCGGGATATACGAGCAGTACTTC.

The chain combines TRBV21-1 with TRBJ2-5; the DNA was not compared with TRBD1, the D call given in the table. TRBV21-1 is a pseudogene segment. CDR3 length: 17 residues. CDR3 region: CASSSHPGQGAWETQYF. The CDR3 DNA reads TGTGCCAGCAGCTCCCACCCGGGACAGGGGGCCTGGGAGACCCAGTACTTC.

This clone is a singleton in its sample. This chain links TRBV5-1 with TRBJ2-3; 7 positions match TRBD1. There are 14 residues in the CDR3. Germline CDR1 reads SGHRS; CDR2 reads YFSETQ. With V trimmed by 3 bases and J by 4 bases, 5 bases remained unmatched. The CDR3 sequence is CASSSAGTADTQYF. CDR3 nucleotides: TGCGCCAGCAGCTCAGCCGGGACAGCAGATACGCAGTATTTT.

The chain carries TRBV28 and TRBJ2-6, with D possibly TRBD1 on 5 matching bases. V shed 5 bases and J shed 4 bases, with 12 bases lying between them. The CDR3 spans 15 residues. Germline V gives CDR1 MDHEN, CDR2 SYDVKM. The CDR3, as DNA: TGTGCCAGCAGTCTACCAGGGTCCGGGGCCAACGTCCTGACTTTC. Translated, it gives CASSLPGSGANVLTF. The variable domain in full, completed from reference TRBV28 and TRBJ2-6, reads DVKVTQSSRYLVKRTGEKVFLECVQDMDHENMFWYRQDPGLGLRLIYFSYDVKMKEKGDIPEGYSVSREKKERFSLILESASTNQTSMYLCASSLPGSGANVLTFGAGSRLTVL.

The V call is TRBV5-1, the J call TRBJ2-2; possible D gene TRBD2, 5 bases. CDR3 length: 15 amino acids. Germline V gene sequence: CDR1 SGHRS, CDR2 YFSETQ. V shed 3 bases and J shed 9 bases, with 18 bases lying between them. CDR3 nucleotide sequence: TGCGCCAGCAGCTCTCCAGTGGGGAGCTTCCGGGAGCTGTTTTTT. This codes for CASSSPVGSFRELFF.

The chain links TRBV6-7 to TRBJ2-6, with 9 bases identical to TRBD1. TRBV6-7 is identified as an open reading frame with a role that is uncertain. The J segment lost 0 bases and the V segment lost 4 bases, leaving 7 bases of the junction unmatched. This CDR3 is 18 amino acids long. The CDR3 sequence is CASSFPGQGGSGANVLTF. For the CDR3, the DNA is TGTGCCAGCAGTTTCCCGGGACAGGGTGGCTCTGGGGCCAACGTCCTGACTTTC.

Only a few counts were recorded for this clone. This chain joins TRBV2 and TRBJ1-5; 7 nucleotides agree with TRBD1. From germline, CDR1 is SNHLY and CDR2 FYNNEI. This CDR3 contains 14 residues. V lost 4 bases to trimming and J lost 6 bases; unmatched junction nucleotides: 6. The CDR3, as DNA: TGTGCCAGCAGTGTGGGGCAGGGGGGTCAGCCCCAGCATTTT. Protein product: CASSVGQGGQPQHF.

The chain joins TRBV10-3 to TRBJ1-5; no definite D call. This CDR3 is 13 amino acids long. Germline V lookup: CDR1 ENHRY, CDR2 SYGVKD. Between the trimmed V and J ends, which lost 1 base and 5 bases, there was a span of 6 bases. In nucleotides, the CDR3 is TGTGCCATCAGTGAGTACGAGGATCAGCCCCAGCATTTT. It specifies CAISEYEDQPQHF.

The chain couples TRBV4-2 to TRBJ2-1; D gene ambiguous. Germline V CDR1 and CDR2: LGHNA, YNFKEQ. The CDR3 length is 16 residues. Trimming cost V 0 bases and J 3 bases, with 12 bases left between them. CDR3 sequence reads: CASSQDFGTVYNEQFF. The CDR3, as DNA: TGTGCCAGCAGCCAAGATTTCGGTACAGTCTACAATGAGCAGTTCTTC.

V usage is TRBV10-3 and J usage is TRBJ1-5; tentative D call: TRBD1 (5 bases). CDR3 length: 15 amino acids. Germline CDR1 is ENHRY and CDR2 is SYGVKD. The germline V and J ends were trimmed by 0 bases and 4 bases, with 10 bases remaining between them. In nucleotides, the CDR3 is TGTGCCATCAGTGAGTCGGGGGGAGCAAATCAGCCCCAGCATTTT. Its protein product is CAISESGGANQPQHF.

The rearrangement uses TRBV2 and TRBJ1-2; D gene unclear. Germline V gene data show CDR1 as SNHLY and CDR2 as FYNNEI. V lost 0 bases, J lost 5 bases, and 7 bases lay in between. The CDR3 loop spans 13 amino acids. CDR3 amino acids: CASSEAGLYGYTF. The DNA of the CDR3 is TGTGCCAGCAGTGAAGCTGGGCTTTATGGCTACACCTTC.

V and J are TRBV7-2 and TRBJ1-2, with D uncertain. From germline, CDR1 is SGHTA and CDR2 FQGNSA. The V and J ends lost 7 bases and 10 bases respectively, with 22 bases between them. The CDR3 has 14 amino acids. This CDR3 reads CASITREFSGVYTF. DNA for the CDR3: TGTGCCAGCATCACTAGGGAGTTCAGTGGTGTCTACACCTTC.

A single count supports this clone. This rearrangement joins TRBV6-5 to TRBJ1-2, with D hard to call. The CDR3 extends over 14 amino acids. From germline, CDR1 is MNHEY and CDR2 SVGAGI. V was clipped by 4 bases and J by 4 bases, with 13 bases between them. The CDR3, as DNA: TGTGCCAGCAGTTCGGCCGAGGGAGGCTATGGCTACACCTTC. This codes for CASSSAEGGYGYTF.